This TCR beta chain was observed in a study of T-cell memory formation after mild COVID-19. Germline values: CDR1 SQVTM, CDR2 ANQGSEA. Trimming took off 3 bases at V and 0 bases at J, with 15 bases between the two ends. The CDR3 runs to 16 residues. TCRdb re-analysed the 5' RACE reads in MiXCR, keeping a single row per CDR3 protein. The sample lists approximately 100,000 distinct CDR3 sequences, roughly 25% occurring once. The gene calls are TRBV29-1 and TRBJ2-1; D is possibly TRBD1 (5 bases). The clonotype comes from a man between 18 and 29 years old who had mild COVID-19 (a few samples of this study predate the infection). Cell type and time point are not known. The specimen was PBMCs or a T cell subset sorted from them (not recorded which). The CDR3 DNA sequence: TGCAGCGTTGATGGGATGGGGCCCCCCTCCTACAATGAGCAGTTCTTC. Amino acid sequence: CSVDGMGPPSYNEQFF.